The clone carrying this TCR beta chain appeared many times. As yet, its antigen is unknown. These data come from a study of T cells in Graves' hyperthyroidism and ophthalmopathy. Template material for amplifying TCR beta CDR3 regions consisted of RNA transcripts. HTBI primers were employed in a first-round RT-PCR of the TCR CDR3. TCRdb re-called the multiplex PCR reads through MiXCR, storing one row per CDR3 protein. The table includes hundreds of thousands of distinct CDR3 sequences, over 35% detected once. Study findings and constraints: Within blood appeared most thyroid clonotypes that had expanded above 0.001. The model predicted ophthalmopathy a median around six months before onset. Ophthalmopathy and stable hyperthyroidism were told apart by a 13 V-J model.

V lost 1 base and J lost 9, with 12 bases in between. CDR3 length equals 13 residues. From germline, CDR1 is SGHTA and CDR2 FQGTGA. The chain uses TRBV7-3 and TRBJ2-5, with D uncertain. The receptor was derived from a woman between 40 and 55 years old with Graves' hyperthyroidism. The sample taken for sequencing was blood. The CDR3 reads CASSLNREAAQYF. CDR3 sequence (DNA): TGTGCCAGCAGCTTAAACCGTGAGGCGGCCCAGTACTTC.